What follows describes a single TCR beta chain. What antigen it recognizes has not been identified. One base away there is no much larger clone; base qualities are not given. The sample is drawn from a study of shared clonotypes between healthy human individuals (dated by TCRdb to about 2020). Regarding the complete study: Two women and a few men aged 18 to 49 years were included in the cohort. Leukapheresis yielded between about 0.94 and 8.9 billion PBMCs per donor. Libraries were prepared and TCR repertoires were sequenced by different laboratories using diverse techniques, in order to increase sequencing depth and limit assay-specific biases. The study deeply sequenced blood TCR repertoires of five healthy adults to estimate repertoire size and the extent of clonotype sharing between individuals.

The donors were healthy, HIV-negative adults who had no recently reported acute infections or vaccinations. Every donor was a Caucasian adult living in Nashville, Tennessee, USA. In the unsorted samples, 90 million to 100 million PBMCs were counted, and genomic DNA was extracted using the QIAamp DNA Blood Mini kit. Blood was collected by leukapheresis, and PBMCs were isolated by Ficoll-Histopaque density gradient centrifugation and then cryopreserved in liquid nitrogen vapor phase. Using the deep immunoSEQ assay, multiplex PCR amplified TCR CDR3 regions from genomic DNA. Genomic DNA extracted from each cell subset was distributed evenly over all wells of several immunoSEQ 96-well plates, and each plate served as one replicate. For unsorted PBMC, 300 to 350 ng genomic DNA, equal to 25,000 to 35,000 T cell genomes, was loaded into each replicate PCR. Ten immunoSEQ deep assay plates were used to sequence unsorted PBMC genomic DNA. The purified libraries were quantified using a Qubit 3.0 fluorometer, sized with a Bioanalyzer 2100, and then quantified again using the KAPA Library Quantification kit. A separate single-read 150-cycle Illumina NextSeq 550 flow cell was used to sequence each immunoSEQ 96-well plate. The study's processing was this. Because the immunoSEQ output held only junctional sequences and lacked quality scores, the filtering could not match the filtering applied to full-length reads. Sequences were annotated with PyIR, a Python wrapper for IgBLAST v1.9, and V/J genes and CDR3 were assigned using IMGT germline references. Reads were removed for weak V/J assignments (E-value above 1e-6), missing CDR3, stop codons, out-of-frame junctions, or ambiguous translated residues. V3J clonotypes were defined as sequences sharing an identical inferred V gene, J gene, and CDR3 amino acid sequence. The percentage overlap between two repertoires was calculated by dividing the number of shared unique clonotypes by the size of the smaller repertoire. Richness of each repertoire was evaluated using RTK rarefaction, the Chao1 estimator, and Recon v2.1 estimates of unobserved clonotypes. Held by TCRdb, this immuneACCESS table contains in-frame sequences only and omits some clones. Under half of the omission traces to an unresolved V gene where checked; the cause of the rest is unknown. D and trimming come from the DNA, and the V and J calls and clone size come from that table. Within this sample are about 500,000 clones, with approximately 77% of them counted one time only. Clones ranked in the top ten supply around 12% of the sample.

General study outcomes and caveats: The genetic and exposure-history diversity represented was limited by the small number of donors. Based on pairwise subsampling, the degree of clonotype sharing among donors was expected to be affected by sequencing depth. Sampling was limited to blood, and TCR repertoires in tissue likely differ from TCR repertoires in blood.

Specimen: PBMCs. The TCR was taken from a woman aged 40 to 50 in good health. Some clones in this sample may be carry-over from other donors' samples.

The DNA reads TGCAGCGTTGTTGTAGCGACAGATACGCAGTATTTT. Its translation is CSVVVATDTQYF. The chain couples TRBV29-1 to TRBJ2-3, with TRBD2 perhaps the D gene, on 5 matching bases. From its cysteine to its phenylalanine, the CDR3 spans 12 amino acids. Of the read, only the CDR3 DNA is kept; its 36 bases are in frame from base 1. As encoded in the germline V gene, CDR1 is SQVTM while CDR2 is ANQGSEA. V was cut back by 4 bases and J by 3 bases, leaving a gap of 8 bases between them.